Listed below are T cell receptor beta chains from one sample, sequenced in a study of blood T cell repertoires in COVID-19. The method was immunoSEQ multiplex PCR; TCRdb's version includes in-frame clones alone and lacks a portion of them. The sample carries 150,000 or so clones, approximately 81% recorded once. The sample consisted of peripheral blood. The receptors shown here come from a human donor in a cohort sampled during active COVID-19. CDR3s leave out the opening cysteine and the closing phenylalanine or tryptophan. A D gene is named only where the DNA matches it firmly.

d_call: NA; cdr3_length: 12; v_call: TRBV5-8; j_call: TRBJ2-1; cdr3_aa: ASRLWPSDNEQF
d_call: NA; cdr3_length: 12; v_call: TRBV7-2; j_call: TRBJ2-7; cdr3_aa: ASSQPGDPYEQY
d_call: TRBD1; cdr3_length: 16; v_call: TRBV5-4; j_call: TRBJ1-6; cdr3_aa: ASSQKGQGVLRVSPLH
d_call: TRBD1; cdr3_length: 12; v_call: TRBV19; j_call: TRBJ1-3; cdr3_aa: ASSRQGAGNTIY
d_call: NA; cdr3_length: 13; v_call: TRBV6-5; j_call: TRBJ2-7; cdr3_aa: ASSYGQAGLYEQY
d_call: NA; cdr3_length: 13; v_call: TRBV7-2; j_call: TRBJ2-5; cdr3_aa: ASSSYSRLGETQY
d_call: NA; cdr3_length: 12; v_call: TRBV3-1/TRBV3-2; j_call: TRBJ1-2; cdr3_aa: ASSQRDGVEVYT
d_call: NA; cdr3_length: 13; v_call: TRBV18; j_call: TRBJ1-2; cdr3_aa: ASSPIAGPNYGYT
d_call: NA; cdr3_length: 12; v_call: TRBV4-1; j_call: TRBJ2-2; cdr3_aa: ASSQDQGGRELF
d_call: TRBD1; cdr3_length: 13; v_call: TRBV7-9; j_call: TRBJ1-6; cdr3_aa: ASSSGDRANSPLH
d_call: TRBD1; cdr3_length: 13; v_call: TRBV5-5; j_call: TRBJ2-7; cdr3_aa: ASSLSDRGAYEQY
d_call: NA; cdr3_length: 13; v_call: TRBV24-1; j_call: TRBJ2-5; cdr3_aa: ATSDAGAGDETQY
d_call: TRBD1; cdr3_length: 12; v_call: TRBV5-1; j_call: TRBJ1-1; cdr3_aa: ASSSDRVNTEAF
d_call: TRBD2; cdr3_length: 13; v_call: TRBV4-2; j_call: TRBJ2-3; cdr3_aa: ASSRGLADTDTQY
d_call: NA; cdr3_length: 13; v_call: TRBV6-5; j_call: TRBJ2-2; cdr3_aa: ASRTPQGGLGELF
d_call: TRBD1; cdr3_length: 11; v_call: TRBV10-3; j_call: TRBJ1-2; cdr3_aa: AISSATGYGYT
d_call: NA; cdr3_length: 13; v_call: TRBV4-3; j_call: TRBJ2-5; cdr3_aa: ASSQDTSWQETQY
d_call: NA; cdr3_length: 12; v_call: TRBV5-4; j_call: TRBJ1-4; cdr3_aa: ASSLGTKNEKLF
d_call: NA; cdr3_length: 14; v_call: TRBV6-1; j_call: TRBJ2-1; cdr3_aa: ASSEAGRAIGNEQF